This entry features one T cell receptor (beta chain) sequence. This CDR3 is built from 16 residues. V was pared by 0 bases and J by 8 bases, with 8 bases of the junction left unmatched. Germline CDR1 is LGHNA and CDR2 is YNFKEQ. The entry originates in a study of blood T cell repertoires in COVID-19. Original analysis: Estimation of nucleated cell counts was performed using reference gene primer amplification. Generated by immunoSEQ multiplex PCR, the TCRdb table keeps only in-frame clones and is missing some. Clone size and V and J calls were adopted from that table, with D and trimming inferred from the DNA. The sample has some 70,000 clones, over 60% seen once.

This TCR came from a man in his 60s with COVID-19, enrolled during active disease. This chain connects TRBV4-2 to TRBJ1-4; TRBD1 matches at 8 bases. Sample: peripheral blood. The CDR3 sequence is CASSQDLRGRGEKLFF. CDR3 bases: TGTGCCAGCAGCCAAGATCTCAGGGGGCGTGGAGAAAAACTGTTTTTT.